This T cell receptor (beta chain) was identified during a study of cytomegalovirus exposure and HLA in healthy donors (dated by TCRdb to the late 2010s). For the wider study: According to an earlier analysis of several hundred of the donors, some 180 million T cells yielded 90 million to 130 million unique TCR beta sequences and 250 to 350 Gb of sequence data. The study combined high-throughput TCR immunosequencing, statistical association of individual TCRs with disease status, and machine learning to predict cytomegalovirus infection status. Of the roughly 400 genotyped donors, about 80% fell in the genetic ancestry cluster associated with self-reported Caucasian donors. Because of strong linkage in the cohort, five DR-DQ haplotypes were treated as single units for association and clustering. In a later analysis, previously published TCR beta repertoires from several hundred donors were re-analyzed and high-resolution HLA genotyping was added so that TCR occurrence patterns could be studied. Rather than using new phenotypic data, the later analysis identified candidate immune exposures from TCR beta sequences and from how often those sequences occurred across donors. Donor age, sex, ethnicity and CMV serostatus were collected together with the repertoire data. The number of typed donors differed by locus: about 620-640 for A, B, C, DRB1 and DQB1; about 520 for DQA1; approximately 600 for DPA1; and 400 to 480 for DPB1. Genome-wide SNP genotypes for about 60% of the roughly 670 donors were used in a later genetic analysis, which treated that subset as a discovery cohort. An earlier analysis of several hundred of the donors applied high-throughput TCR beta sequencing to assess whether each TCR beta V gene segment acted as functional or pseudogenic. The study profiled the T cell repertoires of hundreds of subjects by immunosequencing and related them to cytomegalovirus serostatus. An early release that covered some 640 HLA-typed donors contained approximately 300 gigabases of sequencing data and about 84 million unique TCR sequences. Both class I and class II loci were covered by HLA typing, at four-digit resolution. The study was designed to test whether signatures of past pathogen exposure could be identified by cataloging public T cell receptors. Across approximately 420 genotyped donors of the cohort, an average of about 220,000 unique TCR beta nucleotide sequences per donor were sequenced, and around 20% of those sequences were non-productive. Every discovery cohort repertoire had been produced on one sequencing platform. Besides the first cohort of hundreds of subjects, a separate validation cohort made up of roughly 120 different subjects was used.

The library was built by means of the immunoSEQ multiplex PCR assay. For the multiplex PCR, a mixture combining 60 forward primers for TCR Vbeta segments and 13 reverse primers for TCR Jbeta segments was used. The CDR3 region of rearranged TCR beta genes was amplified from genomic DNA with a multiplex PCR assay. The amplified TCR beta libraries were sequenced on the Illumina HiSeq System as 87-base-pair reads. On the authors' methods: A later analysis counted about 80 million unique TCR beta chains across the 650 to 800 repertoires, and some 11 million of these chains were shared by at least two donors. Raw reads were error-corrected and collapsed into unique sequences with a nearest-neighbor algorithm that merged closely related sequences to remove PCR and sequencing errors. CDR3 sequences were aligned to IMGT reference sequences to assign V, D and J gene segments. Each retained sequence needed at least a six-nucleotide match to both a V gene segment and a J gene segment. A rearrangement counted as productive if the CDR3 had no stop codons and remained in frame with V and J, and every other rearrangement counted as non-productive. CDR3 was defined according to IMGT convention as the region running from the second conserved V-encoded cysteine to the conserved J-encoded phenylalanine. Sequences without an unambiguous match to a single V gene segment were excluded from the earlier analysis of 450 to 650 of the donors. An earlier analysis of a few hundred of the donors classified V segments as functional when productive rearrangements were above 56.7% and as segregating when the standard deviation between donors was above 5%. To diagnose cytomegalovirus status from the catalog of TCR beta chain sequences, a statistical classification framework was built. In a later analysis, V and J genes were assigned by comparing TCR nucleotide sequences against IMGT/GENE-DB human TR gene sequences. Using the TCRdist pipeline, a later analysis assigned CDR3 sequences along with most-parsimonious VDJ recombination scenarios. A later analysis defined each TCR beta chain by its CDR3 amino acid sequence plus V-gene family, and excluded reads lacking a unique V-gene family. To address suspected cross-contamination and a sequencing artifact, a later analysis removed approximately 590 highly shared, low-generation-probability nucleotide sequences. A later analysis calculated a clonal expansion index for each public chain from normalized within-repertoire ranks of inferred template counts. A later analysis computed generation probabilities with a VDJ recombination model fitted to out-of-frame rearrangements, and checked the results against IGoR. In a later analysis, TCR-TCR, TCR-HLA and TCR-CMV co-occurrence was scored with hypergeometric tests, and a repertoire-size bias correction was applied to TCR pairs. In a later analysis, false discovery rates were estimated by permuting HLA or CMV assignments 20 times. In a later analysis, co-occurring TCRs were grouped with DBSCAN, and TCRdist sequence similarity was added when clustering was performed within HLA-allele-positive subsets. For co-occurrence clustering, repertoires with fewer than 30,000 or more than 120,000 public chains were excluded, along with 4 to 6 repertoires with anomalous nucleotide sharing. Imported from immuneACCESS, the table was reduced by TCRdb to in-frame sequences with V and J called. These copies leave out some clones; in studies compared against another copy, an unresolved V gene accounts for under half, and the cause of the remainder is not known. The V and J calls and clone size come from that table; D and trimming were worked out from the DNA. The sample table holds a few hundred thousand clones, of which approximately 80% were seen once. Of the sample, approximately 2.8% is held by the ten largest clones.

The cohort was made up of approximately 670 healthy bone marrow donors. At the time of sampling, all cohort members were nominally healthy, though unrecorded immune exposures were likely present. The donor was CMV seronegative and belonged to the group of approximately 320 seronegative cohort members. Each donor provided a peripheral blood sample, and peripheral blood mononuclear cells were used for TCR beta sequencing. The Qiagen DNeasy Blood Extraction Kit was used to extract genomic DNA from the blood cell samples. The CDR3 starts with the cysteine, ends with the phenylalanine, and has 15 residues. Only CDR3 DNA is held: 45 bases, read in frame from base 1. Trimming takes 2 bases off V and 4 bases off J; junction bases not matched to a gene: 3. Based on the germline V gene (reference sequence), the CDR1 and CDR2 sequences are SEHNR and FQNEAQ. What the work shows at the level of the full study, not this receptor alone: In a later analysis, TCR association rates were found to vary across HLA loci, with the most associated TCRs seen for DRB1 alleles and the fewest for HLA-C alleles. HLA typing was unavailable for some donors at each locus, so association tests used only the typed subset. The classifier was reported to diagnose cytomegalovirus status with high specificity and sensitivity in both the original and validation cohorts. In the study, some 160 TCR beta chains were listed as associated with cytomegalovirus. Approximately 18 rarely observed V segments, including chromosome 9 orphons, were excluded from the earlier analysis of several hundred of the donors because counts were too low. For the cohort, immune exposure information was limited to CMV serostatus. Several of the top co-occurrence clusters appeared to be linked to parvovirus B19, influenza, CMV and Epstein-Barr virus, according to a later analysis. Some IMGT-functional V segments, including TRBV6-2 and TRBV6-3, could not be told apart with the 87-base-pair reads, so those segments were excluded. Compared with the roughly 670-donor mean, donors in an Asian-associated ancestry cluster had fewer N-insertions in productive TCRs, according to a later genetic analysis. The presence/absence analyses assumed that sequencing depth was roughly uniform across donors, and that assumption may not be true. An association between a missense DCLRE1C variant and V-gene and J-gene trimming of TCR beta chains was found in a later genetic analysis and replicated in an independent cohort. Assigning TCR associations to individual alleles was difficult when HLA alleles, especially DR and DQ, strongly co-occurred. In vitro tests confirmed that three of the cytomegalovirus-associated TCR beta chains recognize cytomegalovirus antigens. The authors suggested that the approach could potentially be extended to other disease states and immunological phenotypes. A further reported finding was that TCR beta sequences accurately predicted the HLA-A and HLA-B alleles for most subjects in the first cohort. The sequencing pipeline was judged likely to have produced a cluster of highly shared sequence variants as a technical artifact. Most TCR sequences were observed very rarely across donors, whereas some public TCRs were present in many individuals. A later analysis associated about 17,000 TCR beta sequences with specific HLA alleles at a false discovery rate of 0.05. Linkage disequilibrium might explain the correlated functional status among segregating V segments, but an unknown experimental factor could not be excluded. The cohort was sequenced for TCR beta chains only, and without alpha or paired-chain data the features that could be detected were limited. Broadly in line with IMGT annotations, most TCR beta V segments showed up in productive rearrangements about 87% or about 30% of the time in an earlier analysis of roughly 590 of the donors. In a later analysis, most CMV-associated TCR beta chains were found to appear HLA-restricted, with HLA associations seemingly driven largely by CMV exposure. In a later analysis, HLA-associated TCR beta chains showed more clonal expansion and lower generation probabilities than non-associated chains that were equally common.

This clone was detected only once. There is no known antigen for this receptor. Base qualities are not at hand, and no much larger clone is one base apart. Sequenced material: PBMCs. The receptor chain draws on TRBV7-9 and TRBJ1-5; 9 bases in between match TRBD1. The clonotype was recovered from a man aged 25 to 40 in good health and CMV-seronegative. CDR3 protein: CASSLSGTGNQPQHF. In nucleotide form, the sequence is TGTGCCAGCAGCTTATCAGGGACAGGGAATCAGCCCCAGCATTTT.